A single T cell receptor (beta chain) is shown here with its context. V was pared by 6 bases and J by 4 bases, with 3 bases of the junction left unmatched. Germline V CDR1 and CDR2: MNHNS, SASEGT. The CDR3 has 13 residues. The data are from a study of tumor-infiltrating lymphocytes in localized non-small cell lung cancer. TCRdb's copy holds only in-frame clones and misses some; the assay was immunoSEQ multiplex PCR. The sample carries 7,000 to 9,500 clones, roughly 79% recorded once. This rearrangement joins TRBV6-1 to TRBJ2-5; 9 nucleotides align to TRBD1. The clonotype originates from a human donor with non-small cell lung cancer. Sequencing was carried out using uninvolved lung tissue not adjacent to the tumor. The CDR3 region is CASRQGAGETQYF. CDR3 nucleotide sequence: TGTGCCAGCAGACAGGGGGCGGGAGAGACCCAGTACTTC.